The present T cell receptor beta chain was sequenced within a study of vaccination and CD4 T cells after COVID-19 (dated 2022 in TCRdb). About the full investigation: Convalescent patients had a positive SARS-CoV-2 result on nasal swab PCR, and of these patients, nine had mild disease and one had severe disease. In the convalescent cohort there were six males and four females, among whom were two Hispanic individuals, seven Caucasians, two Asians and one multiracial person. Participants received two doses of either the Pfizer-BioNTech BNT162b2 vaccine (n=8) or the Moderna mRNA-1273 vaccine (n=2). Post-COVID blood samples were collected from convalescent patients a median of approximately 93 days after diagnosis, with a range of roughly 30 to 170 days. The time from the second vaccine dose to post-vaccine blood sampling had a median of roughly 70 days and ranged from about 14 to 250 days. Culture stimuli were overlapping spike peptide pools from SARS-CoV-2 and from the common cold coronaviruses HCoV-NL63, HCoV-OC43 and HCoV-229E. Control cultures received a CEFX viral epitope pool as the positive control, an HIV-1 Nef peptide pool as the negative control, or no peptide. The spike-specific CD4+ TCR repertoire was compared before and after mRNA vaccination in nine to ten COVID-19 convalescent patients and a handful of infection-naive healthy vaccine recipients. The study at large found these results: Nearly all vaccine-specific clones in convalescent patients (304 of 307) were mono-reactive for SARS-CoV-2 spike rather than cross-reactive with common cold coronaviruses. The number of convalescent patients in the study was relatively small, and the study did not examine early timepoints following natural infection. Among the post-vaccine SARS-CoV-2-reactive clones in convalescent patients, a median around 90% showed up only after vaccination, which suggests vaccine-specific priming. Although the median number of SARS-CoV-2-reactive clonotypes went up from around 20 after infection to approximately 40 after vaccination, the increase was not significant.

In the case of this clonotype: Its antigen remains unidentified. Per-base quality was not reported, and no clone a single base away is much larger than it.

The cysteine opens and the phenylalanine closes a CDR3 of 15 amino acids. The only DNA kept is the CDR3, 45 bases in frame from the first base. Trimming accounts for 9 bases at V and 0 bases at J, while the number of junction bases matched to no gene is 7. Looking up the germline V gene yields CDR1 MGHDK and CDR2 SYGVNS. Library creation used PCR. DNA from cultured CD4+ T cells underwent TCR sequencing with the Oncomine TCR Beta short-read assay at the Johns Hopkins FTIC core. The QIAamp micro DNA kit was used to extract genomic DNA from the cultured CD4+ T cells. Oncomine TCR Beta libraries from cultured CD4+ T cells were pooled using unique dual indexes and sequenced on an Illumina iSeq 100. Per the source publication's procedure: Non-productive sequences were removed, and CDR3s that did not start with C, did not end with F or W, or were shorter than 7 amino acids were discarded. The MANAFEST web application was used to identify antigen-specific clonotypes by comparing peptide-stimulated wells against reference wells and other culture wells. An FDR below 0.05, an odds ratio above 5, and a productive frequency above 0.1% in at least two of three replicate wells were required for clones to be considered positive. Clonotypes that were significantly expanded in both SARS-CoV-2 spike wells and at least one common cold coronavirus spike condition were defined as cross-reactive. Levenshtein distances (stringdist) and unrooted phylogenetic trees (ape) in R version 3.6.1 were used to assess CDR3 homology. TCRdb redid the processing of the public reads, applying fastp at Q25 and MiXCR, and retained in-frame beta chains. Each CDR3 protein gets just one entry, which takes the most common genes and DNA from the rows behind it. The V and J calls shown here were made by TCRdb, not taken from the authors' results. The sample data list 11,000 to 15,000 distinct CDR3 sequences, and roughly 52% of these were observed just once. Jointly, the top ten make up 7.5% to 9% of the sample.

The treatment or condition label for this specimen denotes: roughly ten-day PBMC culture with coronavirus spike peptide pools or control peptides (ViraFEST assay). The ViraFEST assay, used in the study, expanded antigen-specific T cells with peptide pools and then identified the expanded clonotypes through TCR sequencing. The convalescent patients' positive SARS-CoV-2 PCR tests fell between March and December 2020, which was before the Alpha, Beta and Delta variants emerged in the United States. Each well held roughly 2 million PBMCs cultured in IMDM containing approximately 5% human AB serum and 9 to 10 IU/ml IL-2, with about 10 ug/ml peptide pools added. Half of the culture medium was replaced with fresh IL-2-containing medium on days 3 and 7. Once the cells had been in culture for approximately 10 days, the EasySep CD4+ T cell isolation kit was used to isolate CD4+ T cells by negative selection. Ficoll-Paque Plus gradient centrifugation was used to isolate PBMCs from whole blood, and the isolated PBMCs were then either used fresh or cryopreserved at -140C. Culture conditions were generally each tested in triplicate wells.

The clonotype comes from a human donor who had recovered from COVID-19. Sequences were obtained from CD4+ T cells from blood, cultured in vitro. The chain uses TRBV25-1 and TRBJ2-2; 7 bases in the junction line up with TRBD1. The CDR3 here reads CASRDRLPNTGELFF. The DNA sequence is TGTGCCAGTAGGGACAGACTGCCGAACACCGGGGAGCTGTTTTTT.